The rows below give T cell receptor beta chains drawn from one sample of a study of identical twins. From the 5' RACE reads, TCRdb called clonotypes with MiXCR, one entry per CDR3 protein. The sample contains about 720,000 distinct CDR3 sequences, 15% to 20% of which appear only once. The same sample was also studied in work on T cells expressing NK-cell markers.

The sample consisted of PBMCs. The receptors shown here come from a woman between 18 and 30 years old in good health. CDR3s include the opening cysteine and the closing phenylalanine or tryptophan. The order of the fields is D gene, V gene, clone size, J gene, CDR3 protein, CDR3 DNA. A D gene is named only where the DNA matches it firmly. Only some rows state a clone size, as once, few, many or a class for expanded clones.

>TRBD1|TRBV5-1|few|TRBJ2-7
CASRPDRGFTYEQYF
TGCGCCAGCAGACCGGACAGGGGATTTACCTACGAGCAGTACTTC
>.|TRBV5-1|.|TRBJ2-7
CASSFGAVAYEQYF
TGCGCCAGCAGCTTCGGGGCAGTCGCTTACGAGCAGTACTTC
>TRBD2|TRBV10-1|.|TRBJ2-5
CASSATSAGTQYF
TGCGCCAGCAGCGCTACTAGCGCGGGGACCCAGTACTTC
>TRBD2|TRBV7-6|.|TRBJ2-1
CASSPGLAGVSNEQFF
TGTGCCAGCAGCCCGGGACTAGCGGGAGTGTCGAATGAGCAGTTCTTC
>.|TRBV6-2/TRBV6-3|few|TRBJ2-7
CASSDGPEQYF
TGTGCCAGCAGTGACGGACCCGAGCAGTACTTC
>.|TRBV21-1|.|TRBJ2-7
CASSTPLNRAPYEQYF
TGTGCCAGCAGCACCCCACTCAACAGGGCCCCCTACGAGCAGTACTTC
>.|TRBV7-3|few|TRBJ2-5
CASSMGVQETQYF
TGTGCCAGCAGTATGGGGGTCCAAGAGACCCAGTACTTC
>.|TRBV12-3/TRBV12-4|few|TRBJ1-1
CASSSGTAMRAFF
TGTGCCAGCAGTTCCGGGACGGCCATGCGGGCTTTCTTT
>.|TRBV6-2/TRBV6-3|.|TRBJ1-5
CASSLRGPGPQHF
TGTGCCAGCAGTCTGAGAGGGCCAGGGCCCCAGCATTTT
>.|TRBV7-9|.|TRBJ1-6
CASSLMGDRQSPLHF
TGTGCCAGCAGCTTAATGGGCGACAGGCAATCACCCCTCCACTTT
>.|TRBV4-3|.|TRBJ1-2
CASSQESTRGGYTF
TGCGCCAGCAGCCAAGAAAGCACTCGTGGTGGCTACACCTTC
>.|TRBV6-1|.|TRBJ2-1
CASSLTVGAYNEQFF
TGTGCCAGCAGCCTAACAGTGGGAGCCTACAATGAGCAGTTCTTC
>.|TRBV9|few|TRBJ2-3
CASSALGTSSTDTQYF
TGTGCCAGCAGCGCCCTTGGGACGTCTAGCACAGATACGCAGTATTTT
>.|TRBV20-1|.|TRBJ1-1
CSARLSGSGTEAFF
TGCAGTGCTAGGCTCTCGGGGAGCGGAACTGAAGCTTTCTTT
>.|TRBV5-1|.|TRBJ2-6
CASSLPPSSGANVLTF
TGCGCCAGCAGCTTGCCCCCCAGTTCTGGGGCCAACGTCCTGACTTTC
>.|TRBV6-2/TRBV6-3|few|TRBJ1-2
CASSEERGYTF
TGTGCCAGCAGTGAGGAGCGGGGCTACACCTTC
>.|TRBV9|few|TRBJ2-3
CASSVEGTQYF
TGTGCCAGCAGCGTCGAAGGTACGCAGTATTTT
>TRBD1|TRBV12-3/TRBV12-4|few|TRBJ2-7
CASSLAGRQGLTDGPYEQYF
TGTGCCAGCAGTTTAGCGGGTCGACAGGGATTAACGGACGGTCCCTACGAGCAGTACTTC
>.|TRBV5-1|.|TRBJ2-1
CASSLEGRRGRQYEQFF
TGCGCCAGCAGCTTGGAAGGTAGGCGTGGACGCCAATATGAGCAGTTCTTC
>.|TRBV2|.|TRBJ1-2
CASSGTVSNYGYTF
TGTGCCAGCAGTGGGACGGTCAGTAACTATGGCTACACCTTC
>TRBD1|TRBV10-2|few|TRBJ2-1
CASSLDRGRRTYNEQFF
TGCGCCAGCAGCCTCGACAGGGGCCGAAGGACCTACAATGAGCAGTTCTTC
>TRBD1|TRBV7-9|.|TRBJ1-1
CASSLTGEHTEAFF
TGTGCCAGCAGCTTGACAGGGGAGCACACTGAAGCTTTCTTT
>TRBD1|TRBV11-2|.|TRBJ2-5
CASSSRDSRSAQYF
TGTGCCAGCAGCTCCCGGGACAGCCGTTCGGCCCAGTACTTC
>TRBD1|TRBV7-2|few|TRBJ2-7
CASKKTGGSYEQYF
TGTGCCAGCAAGAAGACAGGGGGCTCCTACGAGCAGTACTTC
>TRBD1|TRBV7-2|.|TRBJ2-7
CASSLGDGQGAGEQYF
TGTGCCAGCAGCTTAGGCGACGGACAGGGGGCTGGCGAGCAGTACTTC
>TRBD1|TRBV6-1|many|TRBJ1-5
CASTHGQGARNQPQHF
TGTGCCAGCACTCACGGACAGGGGGCACGCAATCAGCCCCAGCATTTT
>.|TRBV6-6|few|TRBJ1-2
CASSYSWQGNTF
TGTGCCAGCAGTTACTCGTGGCAGGGTAACACCTTC
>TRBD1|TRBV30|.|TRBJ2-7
CAWSVRTGTEQYF
TGTGCCTGGAGTGTACGGACAGGGACCGAGCAGTACTTC
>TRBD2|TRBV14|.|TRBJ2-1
CASSPTILAGGPNEQFF
TGTGCCAGCAGTCCTACAATACTAGCGGGAGGGCCTAATGAGCAGTTCTTC
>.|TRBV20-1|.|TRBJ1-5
CSARGPSNQPQHF
TGCAGTGCTAGAGGACCTAGCAATCAGCCCCAGCATTTT
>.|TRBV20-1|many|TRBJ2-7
CSARIGEMLYEQYF
TGCAGTGCTAGAATAGGGGAGATGCTCTACGAGCAGTACTTC
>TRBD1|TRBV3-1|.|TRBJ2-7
CASSQNRGMHEQYF
TGTGCCAGCAGCCAAAACAGGGGGATGCACGAGCAGTACTTC
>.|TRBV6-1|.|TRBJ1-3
CASSLSGANTIYF
TGTGCCAGCTCGCTTTCAGGGGCAAACACCATATATTTT
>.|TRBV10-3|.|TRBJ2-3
CATLTTPGDTQYF
TGTGCCACCTTAACCACCCCCGGGGATACGCAGTATTTT
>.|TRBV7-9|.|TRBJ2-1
CASSLVRGVHNEQFF
TGTGCCAGCAGCCTCGTCAGGGGGGTACACAATGAGCAGTTCTTC
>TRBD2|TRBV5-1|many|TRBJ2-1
CASSLGAGELNEQFF
TGCGCCAGCAGCTTGGGAGCGGGAGAACTTAATGAGCAGTTCTTC
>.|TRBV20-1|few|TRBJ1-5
CSARAQGRQPQHF
TGCAGTGCTAGGGCACAGGGCCGTCAGCCCCAGCATTTT
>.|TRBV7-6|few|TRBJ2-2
CASSVTRPGHTGELFF
TGTGCCAGCAGCGTTACTAGACCGGGGCACACCGGGGAGCTGTTTTTT
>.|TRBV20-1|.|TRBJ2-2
CSARSWGNTGELFF
TGCAGTGCTCGTAGCTGGGGGAACACCGGGGAGCTGTTTTTT
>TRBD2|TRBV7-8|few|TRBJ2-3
CASSLVAGVTDTQYF
TGTGCCAGCAGCTTAGTAGCGGGAGTCACAGATACGCAGTATTTT
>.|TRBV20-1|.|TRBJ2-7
CSAPDTGTSKDEQYF
TGCAGTGCTCCAGACACCGGGACATCGAAGGACGAGCAGTACTTC
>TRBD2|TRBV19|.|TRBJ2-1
CASSRQLAGEGQFF
TGTGCCAGTAGCCGGCAACTAGCGGGAGAGGGGCAGTTCTTC
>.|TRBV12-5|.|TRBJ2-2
CASGNTRSTGELFF
TGTGCTAGTGGCAACACTAGATCCACCGGGGAGCTGTTTTTT
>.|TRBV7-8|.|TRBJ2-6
CASSSRKSGANVLTF
TGTGCCAGCAGCTCAAGAAAATCTGGGGCCAACGTCCTGACTTTC
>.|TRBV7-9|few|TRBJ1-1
CASSLEQMNTEAFF
TGTGCCAGCAGCTTAGAACAGATGAACACTGAAGCTTTCTTT